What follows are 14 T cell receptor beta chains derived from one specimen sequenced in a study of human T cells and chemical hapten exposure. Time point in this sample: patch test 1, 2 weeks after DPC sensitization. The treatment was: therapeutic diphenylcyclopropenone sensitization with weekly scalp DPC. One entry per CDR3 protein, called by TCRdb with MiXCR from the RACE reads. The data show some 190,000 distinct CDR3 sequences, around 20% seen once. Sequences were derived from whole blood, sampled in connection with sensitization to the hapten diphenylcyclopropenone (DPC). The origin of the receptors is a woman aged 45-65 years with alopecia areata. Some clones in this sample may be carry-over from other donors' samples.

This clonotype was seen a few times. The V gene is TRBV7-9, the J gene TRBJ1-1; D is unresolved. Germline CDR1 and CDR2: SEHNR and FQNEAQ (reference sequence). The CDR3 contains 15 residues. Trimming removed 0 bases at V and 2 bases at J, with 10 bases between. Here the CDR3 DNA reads TGTGCCAGCAGCTTAGCGCGAACACCAAACACTGAAGCTTTCTTT. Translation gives CASSLARTPNTEAFF.

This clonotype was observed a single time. The CDR3 loop reads CASSLSGTLGNEKLFF. The CDR3 nucleotides are TGTGCCAGCAGTTTATCCGGGACCCTCGGCAATGAAAAACTGTTTTTT. The chain carries TRBV27 and TRBJ1-4; D is possibly TRBD1 (5 bases). The CDR3 totals 16 residues. From germline, CDR1 is MNHEY and CDR2 SMNVEV (reference sequence). V gave up 0 bases and J gave up 5 bases, with 13 bases separating them.

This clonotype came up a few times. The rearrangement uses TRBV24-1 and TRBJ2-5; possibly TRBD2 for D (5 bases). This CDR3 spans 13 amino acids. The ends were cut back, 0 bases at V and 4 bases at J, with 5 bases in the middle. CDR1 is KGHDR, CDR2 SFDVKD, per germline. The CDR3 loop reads CATSDLGGETQYF. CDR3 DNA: TGTGCCACCAGTGATTTGGGAGGAGAGACCCAGTACTTC.

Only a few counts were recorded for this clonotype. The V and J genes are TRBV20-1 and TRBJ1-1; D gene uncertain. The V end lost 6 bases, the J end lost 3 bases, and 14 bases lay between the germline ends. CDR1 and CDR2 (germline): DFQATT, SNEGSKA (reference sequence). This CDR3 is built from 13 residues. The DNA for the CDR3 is TGCAGTGCAACCCCGGGGTATGACACTGAAGCTTTCTTT. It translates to CSATPGYDTEAFF.

The CDR3 sequence: CASSLSGYTEAFF. The CDR3 DNA follows: TGTGCCAGCAGCTTGTCTGGGTACACTGAAGCTTTCTTT. The gene calls are TRBV7-9 and TRBJ1-1; the D is unclear. Germline V CDR1 and CDR2: SEHNR, FQNEAQ (reference sequence). V was pared by 3 bases and J by 3 bases, with 8 bases between. The CDR3 covers 13 residues.

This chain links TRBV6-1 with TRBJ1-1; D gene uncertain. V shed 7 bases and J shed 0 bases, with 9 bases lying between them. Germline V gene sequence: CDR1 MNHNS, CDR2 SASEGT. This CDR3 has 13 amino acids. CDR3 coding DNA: TGTGCCAGCAACCCTTTCATGAACACTGAAGCTTTCTTT. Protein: CASNPFMNTEAFF.

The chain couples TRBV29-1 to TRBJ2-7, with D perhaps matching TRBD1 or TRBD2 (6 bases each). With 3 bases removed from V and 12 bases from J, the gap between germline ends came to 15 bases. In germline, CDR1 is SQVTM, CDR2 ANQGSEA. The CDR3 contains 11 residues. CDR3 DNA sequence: TGCAGCGTTGATAGGTTGGGGGGCCGGTACTTC. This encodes CSVDRLGGRYF.

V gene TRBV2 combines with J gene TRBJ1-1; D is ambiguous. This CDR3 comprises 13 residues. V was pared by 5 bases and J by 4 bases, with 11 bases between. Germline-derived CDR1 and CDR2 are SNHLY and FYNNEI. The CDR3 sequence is CASSPQRSTEAFF. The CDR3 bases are TGTGCCAGCAGTCCACAGAGGAGCACTGAAGCTTTCTTT.

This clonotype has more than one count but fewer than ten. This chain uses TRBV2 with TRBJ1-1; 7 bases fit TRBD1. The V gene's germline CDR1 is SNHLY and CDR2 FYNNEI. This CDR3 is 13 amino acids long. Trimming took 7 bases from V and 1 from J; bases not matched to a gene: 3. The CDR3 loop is CASKSGGNTEAFF. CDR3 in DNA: TGTGCCAGCAAATCAGGGGGGAACACTGAAGCTTTCTTT.

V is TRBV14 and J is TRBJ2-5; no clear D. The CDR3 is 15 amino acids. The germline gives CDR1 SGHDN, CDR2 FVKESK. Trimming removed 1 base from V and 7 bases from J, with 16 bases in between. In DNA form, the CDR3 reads TGTGCCAGCAGCCAAGTTTCCGGGTCAACGGGGACCCAGTACTTC. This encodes CASSQVSGSTGTQYF.

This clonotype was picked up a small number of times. The CDR3, as DNA: TGTGCCAGCAGTGAAGCGGGGACTAGCGGGGAAGATACGCAGTATTTT. It codes for CASSEAGTSGEDTQYF. The rearrangement joins TRBV2 to TRBJ2-3; 13 positions match TRBD2. V lost 0 bases to trimming and J lost 5 bases; unmatched junction nucleotides: 2. The CDR3 length is 16 residues. The V gene's germline CDR1 is SNHLY and CDR2 FYNNEI.

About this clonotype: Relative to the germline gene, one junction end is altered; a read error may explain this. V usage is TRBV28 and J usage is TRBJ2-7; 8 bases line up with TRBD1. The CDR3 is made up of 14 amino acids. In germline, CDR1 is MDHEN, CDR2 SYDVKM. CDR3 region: CAGSSRTGSYEQYF. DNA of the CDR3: TGTGCCGGCAGTTCTCGGACAGGGTCCTACGAGCAGTACTTC. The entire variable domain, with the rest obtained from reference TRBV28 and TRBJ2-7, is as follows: DVKVTQSSRYLVKRTGEKVFLECVQDMDHENMFWYRQDPGLGLRLIYFSYDVKMKEKGDIPEGYSVSREKKERFSLILESASTNQTSMYLCAGSSRTGSYEQYFGPGTRLTVT.

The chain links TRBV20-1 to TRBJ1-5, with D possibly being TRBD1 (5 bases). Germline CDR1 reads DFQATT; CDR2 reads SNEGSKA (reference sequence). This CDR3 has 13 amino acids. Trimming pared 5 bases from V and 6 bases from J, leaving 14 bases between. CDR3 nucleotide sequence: TGCAGTGCTGAAACCAGGGATTCTCAGCCCCAGCATTTT. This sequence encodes CSAETRDSQPQHF.

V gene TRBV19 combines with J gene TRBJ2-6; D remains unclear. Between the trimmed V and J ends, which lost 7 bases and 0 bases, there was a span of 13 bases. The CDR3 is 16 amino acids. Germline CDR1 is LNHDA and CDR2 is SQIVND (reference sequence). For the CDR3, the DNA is TGTGCCAGTATAGAAAGGGCGAACTCTGGGGCCAACGTCCTGACTTTC. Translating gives CASIERANSGANVLTF.